This T cell receptor (beta chain) originates from a study of cytomegalovirus exposure and HLA in healthy donors. Study-wide results and limits: Altogether, some 160 TCR beta chains were recorded as cytomegalovirus-associated. A later analysis linked around 15,000 TCR beta sequences to HLA alleles at 0.05 false discovery rate.

The V end was cut by 9 bases, the J end by 3 bases, with 14 bases between. The germline V gene encodes CDR1 SEHNR and CDR2 FQNEAQ (reference sequence). CDR3 length: 14 residues. This PCR relied on a set of 60 Vbeta primers and 13 Jbeta primers. Sequenced by immunoSEQ multiplex PCR; TCRdb stores in-frame clones only, minus some. The sample has 130,000 to 150,000 clones, 75% to 80% seen once; the top ten hold less than 3.5%. Details on this clone: Its cognate antigen is unknown.

The rearrangement joins TRBV7-9 to TRBJ2-2, with D perhaps matching TRBD1 (6 bases). Sequenced sample: PBMCs. The receptor's source is a man between 35 and 55 years old in good health and CMV-seropositive. As DNA, the CDR3 is TGTGCCAGTCAGAACAGGGCACACACCGGGGAGCTGTTTTTT. Amino acids: CASQNRAHTGELFF.